Described below is a single T cell receptor (beta chain) sequence and its context. CDR1 and CDR2 (germline): KGHSH, LQKENI. The V end lost 5 bases, the J end lost 3 bases, and 10 bases lay between the germline ends. This CDR3 is built from 13 residues. This specimen comes from a study of blood T cell repertoires in COVID-19. The overall study: Collection of acute and convalescent COVID-19 samples took place in the United States, Italy and Spain. Sources were T cells, B-cell-depleted T cells, or PBMCs; the material itself was cDNA or gDNA.

Authors' data handling: Estimated nucleated cell counts came from reference gene primer amplification. Profiled with immunoSEQ multiplex PCR; TCRdb holds only in-frame clones, not every one. That table furnishes V, J and clone size, whereas the DNA furnished D and trimming. The sample includes tens of thousands of clones, about 87% seen only once; the top ten take under 8.5%. Sequences were obtained from peripheral blood. The TCR comes from a human donor with active COVID-19. The donor label of this sample is uncertain. The rearrangement uses TRBV18 and TRBJ1-1; D is uncertain. The CDR3 DNA reads as TGTGCCAGCTCATTCCACGGGGACACTGAAGCTTTCTTT. It codes for CASSFHGDTEAFF.